This TCR beta chain was found in a study of blood T cells in healthy people across ages. Germline-derived CDR1 and CDR2 are SGHDN and FVKESK. The junction had 8 bases not matched to a gene; V was cut back by 4 bases and J by 4 bases. The CDR3 loop spans 16 amino acids. The table lists this clonotype with a count of one. A sample-barcoded 5' primer and a J-beta primer mix were used in a second PCR of roughly 7 to 11 cycles. TCRdb reprocessed the 5' RACE reads with MiXCR, giving one entry per CDR3 protein. In the table there are 1.8 million or so distinct CDR3 sequences, 35% to 50% of which are singletons.

Sequenced material: blood. This TCR was recovered from a human donor in good health. The gene calls are TRBV14 and TRBJ2-2, with 8 bases fitting TRBD1. CDR3 residues: CASSRDRSGLTGELFF. In DNA, the CDR3 is TGTGCCAGCAGCCGGGACAGGAGCGGTCTCACCGGGGAGCTGTTTTTT.